The clone carrying this T cell receptor (beta chain) has just a few counts. As yet, its antigen is unknown. The sample comes from a study of T-cell reconstitution after alpha-beta-depleted transplantation in children. Study outcomes and limitations: Day-60 TCRbeta diversity that was high in some patients was derived from surviving recipient T cells and thymic progenitors. When one year had passed after transplant, most T-cell counts and diversity came from newly produced T cells.

Looked up from germline, CDR1 is SGHVS and CDR2 is FNYEAQ. Losses at the gene ends were 5 bases for V and 7 bases for J; bases not matched to a gene: 10. The CDR3 covers 14 residues. Unique molecular identifiers tagged the TCRbeta library. TCRdb processed the PCR reads anew with MiXCR; each CDR3 protein has one entry. Of 600,000 to 800,000 distinct CDR3 sequences listed, roughly 14% were seen once; the top ten hold around 0.8%. The clonotype was recovered from a girl aged 2-9 years with congenital amegakaryocytic thrombocytopenia, due to receive a stem cell transplant. Here the sequenced sample was PBMCs, taken before TCRalphabeta/CD19-depleted stem cell transplant. The gene calls are TRBV7-6 and TRBJ2-5; 7 bases align to TRBD2. The CDR3 DNA sequence: TGTGCCAGCAGCGTGCAAACTAGCGAGGGGACCCAGTACTTC. Protein product: CASSVQTSEGTQYF.